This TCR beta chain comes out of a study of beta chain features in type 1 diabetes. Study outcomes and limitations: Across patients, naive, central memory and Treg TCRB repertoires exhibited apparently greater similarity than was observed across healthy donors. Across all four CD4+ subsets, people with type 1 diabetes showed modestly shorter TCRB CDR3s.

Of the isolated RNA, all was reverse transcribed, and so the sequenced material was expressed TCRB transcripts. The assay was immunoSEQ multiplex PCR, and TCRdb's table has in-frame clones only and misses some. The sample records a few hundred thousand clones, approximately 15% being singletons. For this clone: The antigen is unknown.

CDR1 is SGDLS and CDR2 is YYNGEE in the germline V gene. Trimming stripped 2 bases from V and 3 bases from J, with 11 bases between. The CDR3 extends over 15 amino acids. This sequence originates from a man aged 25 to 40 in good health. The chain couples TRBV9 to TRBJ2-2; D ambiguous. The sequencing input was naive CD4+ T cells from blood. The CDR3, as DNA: TGTGCCAGCAGCGTCCGGGCACCCGACACCGGGGAGCTGTTTTTT. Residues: CASSVRAPDTGELFF.